Listed below are T cell receptor beta chains from one sample, sequenced in a study of blood T cell repertoires in COVID-19. Sequencing was performed with immunoSEQ multiplex PCR; in TCRdb, only in-frame clones are kept and a portion is missing. The table lists under 300,000 clones, around 83% of them singletons. The specimen was peripheral blood. The receptors originated from a woman aged 18 to 35 with acute or convalescent COVID-19. The CDR3 runs from the conserved cysteine through the conserved F or W. A D gene is named only where the DNA matches it firmly. Clone size is given for some rows only: seen once, a few or many times, or a class if the clone is expanded.

size | J | V | D | CDR3 | DNA
. | TRBJ1-1 | TRBV2 | . | CASLQWAHTEAFF | TGTGCCAGTCTTCAGTGGGCTCACACTGAAGCTTTCTTT
. | TRBJ1-1 | TRBV27 | . | CASSPWESTEAFF | TGTGCCAGCAGCCCATGGGAGAGCACTGAAGCTTTCTTT
few | TRBJ1-4 | TRBV5-1 | TRBD1 | CASSLYRDSDEKLFF | TGCGCCAGCAGCTTGTATCGGGACAGCGATGAAAAACTGTTTTTT
once | TRBJ1-1 | TRBV29-1 | TRBD1 | CSVDSTGGTEAFF | TGCAGCGTTGACAGCACAGGGGGCACTGAAGCTTTCTTT
. | TRBJ2-2 | TRBV5-1 | . | CASSLTRAHTGELFF | TGCGCCAGCAGCTTGACCAGGGCACACACCGGGGAGCTGTTTTTT
. | TRBJ1-2 | TRBV18 | TRBD1 | CASSPRTGDYGYTF | TGTGCCAGCTCACCCCGGACAGGGGATTATGGCTACACCTTC
many | TRBJ2-1 | TRBV28 | TRBD2 | CASSVQSSGSYNEQFF | TGTGCCAGCAGTGTGCAATCTAGCGGAAGTTACAATGAGCAGTTCTTC
. | TRBJ2-1 | TRBV25-1 | TRBD2 | CASTGTSGRAAYNEQFF | TGTGCCAGCACCGGGACTAGCGGGAGGGCCGCCTACAATGAGCAGTTCTTC
few | TRBJ1-4 | TRBV7-2 | TRBD1 | CASSSPAGQPAATNEKLFF | TGTGCCAGCAGCTCCCCCGCGGGACAGCCAGCTGCAACTAATGAAAAACTGTTTTTT
. | TRBJ1-1 | TRBV7-2 | . | CASSLTVENTEAFF | TGTGCCAGCAGTCTTACGGTAGAGAACACTGAAGCTTTCTTT
. | TRBJ2-7 | TRBV4-1 | . | CASSQDRGSYEQYF | TGCGCCAGCAGCCAAGATAGGGGGTCGTACGAGCAGTACTTC
once | TRBJ2-7 | TRBV18 | . | CASSPVASATYEQYF | TGTGCCAGCTCACCTGTGGCTAGCGCGACCTACGAGCAGTACTTC
. | TRBJ2-7 | TRBV18 | TRBD2 | CASSPKLAGGVVEQYF | TGTGCCAGCTCACCAAAGCTAGCGGGAGGAGTGGTCGAGCAGTACTTC
. | TRBJ1-1 | TRBV19 | TRBD1 | CASSIGQGARFAEAFF | TGTGCCAGTAGTATTGGACAGGGGGCGCGGTTCGCTGAAGCTTTCTTT
. | TRBJ2-3 | TRBV7-3 | . | CASSLRGMLTDTQYF | TGTGCCAGCAGCTTAAGAGGGATGCTCACAGATACGCAGTATTTT
few | TRBJ1-2 | TRBV4-2 | . | CASSQGRGEGSGYTF | TGTGCCAGCAGCCAAGGGCGGGGAGAGGGCAGTGGCTACACCTTC
. | TRBJ2-1 | TRBV7-6 | TRBD2 | CASSSTGTSGGEQFF | TGTGCCAGCAGCTCAACCGGGACTAGCGGGGGTGAGCAGTTCTTC
. | TRBJ1-2 | TRBV7-9 | TRBD1 | CASTTGTVDGYTF | TGTGCCAGCACTACAGGGACAGTAGATGGCTACACCTTC
. | TRBJ2-2 | TRBV25-1 | TRBD1 | CASSEKRTGATGELFF | TGTGCCAGCAGTGAAAAAAGGACAGGAGCCACCGGGGAGCTGTTTTTT
. | TRBJ2-7 | TRBV3-1/TRBV3-2 | TRBD1 | CASSQADRGPSYEQYF | TGTGCCAGCAGCCAGGCCGACAGGGGACCCTCCTACGAGCAGTACTTC
. | TRBJ1-1 | TRBV24-1 | TRBD1 | CATRQGDEAFF | TGTGCCACCAGGCAGGGGGATGAAGCTTTCTTT
. | TRBJ2-3 | TRBV15 | . | CATSRGASESTDTQYF | TGTGCCACCAGCAGAGGGGCTAGCGAGAGCACAGATACGCAGTATTTT
. | TRBJ1-1 | TRBV6-5 | . | CASRPRAGNTEAFF | TGTGCCAGCAGGCCTCGTGCGGGGAACACTGAAGCTTTCTTT
. | TRBJ1-1 | TRBV4-3 | . | CASSPGGTEAFF | TGCGCCAGCAGCCCCGGAGGCACTGAAGCTTTCTTT
once | TRBJ2-1 | TRBV27 | TRBD2 | CASSWVSSGRGGSSYNEQFF | TGTGCCAGCAGTTGGGTTAGTAGCGGGAGGGGGGGCAGCTCCTACAATGAGCAGTTCTTC
. | TRBJ1-1 | TRBV7-2 | . | CASSLARGTEAFF | TGTGCCAGCAGCTTAGCGCGGGGTACTGAAGCTTTCTTT
few | TRBJ2-7 | TRBV30 | . | CAGTSYSSYEQYF | TGTGCCGGGACATCCTACAGCTCCTACGAGCAGTACTTC
. | TRBJ2-1 | TRBV28 | TRBD2 | CASSPHAGVVYEQFF | TGTGCCAGCAGTCCCCACGCGGGAGTAGTATATGAGCAGTTCTTC
. | TRBJ1-6 | TRBV9 | . | CASSGVTGNNSPLHF | TGTGCCAGCAGCGGCGTTACAGGGAATAATTCACCCCTCCACTTT
. | TRBJ2-1 | TRBV18 | . | CASSPRLVSSNEQFF | TGTGCCAGCTCACCGAGACTAGTTTCGTCCAATGAGCAGTTCTTC
. | TRBJ1-2 | TRBV19 | . | CASSTGLSNYGYTF | TGTGCCAGTAGTACGGGACTTTCTAACTATGGCTACACCTTC
. | TRBJ2-2 | TRBV5-1 | . | CASRGESGELFF | TGCGCCAGCAGAGGAGAGTCCGGGGAGCTGTTTTTT
few | TRBJ2-5 | TRBV7-8 | . | CASSLVAWEETQYF | TGTGCCAGCAGCTTAGTAGCTTGGGAAGAGACCCAGTACTTC
. | TRBJ2-2 | TRBV7-6 | . | CASSPRGGIGGELFF | TGTGCCAGCAGCCCAAGAGGGGGTATCGGCGGGGAGCTGTTTTTT
. | TRBJ2-7 | TRBV11-2 | . | CASSLAAGLDEQYF | TGTGCCAGCAGCTTAGCTGCAGGGCTGGACGAGCAGTACTTC
. | TRBJ1-3 | TRBV4-2 | . | CASSQDSAGPEGTIYF | TGTGCCAGCAGCCAAGACTCGGCGGGACCCGAGGGCACCATATATTTT
. | TRBJ1-2 | TRBV4-3 | . | CASSQVGGANYGYTF | TGCGCCAGCAGCCAAGTTGGAGGGGCTAACTATGGCTACACCTTC
. | TRBJ1-2 | TRBV24-1 | TRBD1 | CATTDRDNYGYTF | TGTGCCACCACGGACAGGGATAACTATGGCTACACCTTC
. | TRBJ1-1 | TRBV6-1 | . | CASSERGGMNTEAFF | TGTGCCAGCAGTGAAAGGGGGGGCATGAACACTGAAGCTTTCTTT
. | TRBJ2-2 | TRBV13 | . | CASRILGWSGSDAAPNTGELFF | TGTGCCAGCAGAATACTGGGGTGGTCCGGGAGCGACGCCGCCCCAAACACCGGGGAGCTGTTTTTT
. | TRBJ2-7 | TRBV21-1 | . | CASSKGVSGRKSYEQYF | TGTGCCAGCAGCAAAGGGGTTAGCGGGAGGAAGTCCTACGAGCAGTACTTC
. | TRBJ2-1 | TRBV6-5 | . | CASSYSRGSSYNEQFF | TGTGCCAGCAGTTACTCCAGGGGAAGCTCCTACAATGAGCAGTTCTTC
. | TRBJ1-4 | TRBV12-3/TRBV12-4 | TRBD1 | CASSPTGNEKLFF | TGTGCCAGCAGCCCGACAGGGAATGAAAAACTGTTTTTT
many | TRBJ2-1 | TRBV5-5 | TRBD2 | CASSSTSGAYNEQFF | TGTGCCAGCAGCTCGACTAGCGGTGCCTACAATGAGCAGTTCTTC